This is a list of T cell receptor beta chains from one sample in a study of T cell repertoires in urothelial bladder cancer. Assay used: immunoSEQ multiplex PCR; TCRdb lists only in-frame clones, some missing. The sample contains almost 9,000 clones, 58% of which appear only once. The sequenced sample consisted of tumor-infiltrating cells from bladder cancer. Source of these receptors: a human donor with urothelial carcinoma. CDR3s include the opening cysteine and the closing phenylalanine or tryptophan. D genes are given only for firm matches. A row's size may be missing; if present it is once, few, many or a size class.

j_gene,d_gene,abundance,v_gene,CDR3aa,CDR3nt
TRBJ2-7,TRBD1,.,TRBV28,CASSFSGGISYEQYF,TGTGCCAGCAGTTTCTCAGGGGGCATATCCTACGAGCAGTACTTC
TRBJ2-1,.,.,TRBV6-5,CATMGGPLEQFF,TGTGCCACGATGGGGGGACCCCTGGAGCAGTTCTTC
TRBJ2-3,TRBD1,.,TRBV6-1,CASSRQGSDTQYF,TGTGCCAGCAGCCGACAGGGTTCAGATACGCAGTATTTT
TRBJ1-1,.,.,TRBV7-9,CASSLRSENTEAFF,TGTGCCAGCAGCTTACGGTCAGAGAACACTGAAGCTTTCTTT
TRBJ1-2,.,.,TRBV5-5,CASSFRLGTPIYGYTF,TGTGCCAGCAGCTTTCGGCTCGGGACACCTATCTATGGCTACACCTTC
TRBJ1-2,TRBD1,.,TRBV2,CASSAGTGETNYGYTF,TGTGCCAGCAGTGCCGGGACAGGTGAAACTAACTATGGCTACACCTTC
TRBJ2-1,TRBD2,.,TRBV5-1,CASSLNSGGAVEQFF,TGCGCCAGCAGCTTGAATAGCGGGGGGGCAGTTGAGCAGTTCTTC
TRBJ1-1,.,.,TRBV9,CASSVEPLKGTEAFF,TGTGCCAGCAGCGTAGAGCCCCTAAAGGGCACTGAAGCTTTCTTT
TRBJ1-1,.,.,TRBV6-5,CASRPDRNTEAFF,TGTGCCAGCAGACCCGACAGAAACACTGAAGCTTTCTTT
TRBJ1-6,.,.,TRBV2,CASSILGGNSPLHF,TGTGCCAGCAGTATTTTAGGGGGTAATTCACCCCTCCACTTT
TRBJ1-1,TRBD1,few,TRBV5-4,CASSGRDSEAFF,TGTGCCAGCAGCGGCCGGGACAGTGAAGCTTTCTTT
TRBJ1-3,.,.,TRBV19,CASSPGGPGGNTIYF,TGTGCCAGTAGCCCCGGGGGCCCCGGCGGAAACACCATATATTTT
TRBJ2-1,TRBD2,.,TRBV7-2,CASSPRRGGMVEQFF,TGTGCCAGCAGCCCCAGGCGGGGGGGCATGGTTGAGCAGTTCTTC
TRBJ1-5,.,.,TRBV12-5,CASGLLRNQPQHF,TGTGCTAGTGGTTTGTTACGCAATCAGCCCCAGCATTTT
TRBJ2-7,.,.,TRBV14,CASSQARGRGRESYEQYF,TGTGCCAGCAGCCAAGCAAGGGGGAGGGGGCGCGAATCTTACGAGCAGTACTTC
TRBJ1-4,.,.,TRBV2,CASSYTKVAEKLFF,TGTGCCAGCAGTTATACAAAGGTGGCCGAAAAACTGTTTTTT
TRBJ2-3,.,.,TRBV11-2,CASSSAPDTQYF,TGTGCCAGCAGCTCAGCCCCAGATACGCAGTATTTT
TRBJ2-7,TRBD2,.,TRBV2,CASSLELADSYEQYF,TGTGCCAGCAGTTTAGAACTAGCGGATTCCTACGAGCAGTACTTC
TRBJ2-3,TRBD2,few,TRBV5-1,CASSYSGAPTDTQYF,TGCGCCAGCAGCTATAGCGGGGCGCCCACAGATACGCAGTATTTT
TRBJ2-2,TRBD2,.,TRBV15,CATSRDGATSAGELFF,TGTGCCACCAGCAGAGATGGGGCGACTAGCGCCGGGGAGCTGTTTTTT
TRBJ1-2,.,.,TRBV28,CASSFSSEGYTF,TGTGCCAGCAGTTTCAGTTCGGAGGGGTACACCTTC
TRBJ1-1,.,few,TRBV9,CASSPNEGFEAFF,TGTGCCAGCAGCCCTAACGAGGGGTTTGAAGCTTTCTTT
TRBJ2-3,TRBD2,.,TRBV19,CASSRGGPGTDTQYF,TGTGCCAGTAGCCGGGGGGGCCCGGGCACAGATACGCAGTATTTT
TRBJ2-1,TRBD2,medium-sized,TRBV5-6,CASSLDVTSETNEQFF,TGTGCCAGCAGCTTGGATGTGACTAGCGAAACAAATGAGCAGTTCTTC
TRBJ1-6,.,.,TRBV10-3,CAISESKSSYNSPLHF,TGTGCCATCAGTGAGTCCAAGAGCTCCTATAATTCACCCCTCCACTTT
TRBJ1-5,.,.,TRBV28,CASSLRDIDPYSNQPQHF,TGTGCCAGCAGCCTTCGGGACATAGACCCATATAGCAATCAGCCCCAGCATTTT
TRBJ1-1,.,.,TRBV4-1,CASSPPLTGITEAFF,TGCGCCAGCAGCCCTCCCCTCACCGGGATCACTGAAGCTTTCTTT
TRBJ1-2,.,.,TRBV6-6,CASSLKGDYGYTF,TGTGCCAGCAGTTTGAAAGGGGACTATGGCTACACCTTC
TRBJ2-7,.,.,TRBV4-1,CASSQRLTVSHEQYF,TGCGCCAGCAGCCAGAGACTGACAGTCTCCCACGAGCAGTACTTC
TRBJ1-3,.,.,TRBV6-6,CASSFAGSGNTIYF,TGTGCCAGCAGTTTTGCAGGATCTGGAAACACCATATATTTT
TRBJ2-1,TRBD2,.,TRBV30,CAWEIAGYNEQFF,TGTGCCTGGGAAATAGCGGGGTACAATGAGCAGTTCTTC
TRBJ1-6,.,.,TRBV23-1,CASSQSRRRRGSYNSPLHF,TGCGCCAGCAGTCAATCGCGGAGACGGAGGGGCTCCTATAATTCACCCCTCCACTTT
TRBJ1-2,.,few,TRBV4-2,CASSQDSLYGYTF,TGTGCCAGCAGCCAAGACAGCCTCTATGGCTACACCTTC
TRBJ1-5,.,.,TRBV7-2,CASSLRTLSPQHF,TGTGCCAGCAGCTTACGGACGCTCAGCCCCCAGCATTTT
TRBJ2-7,.,.,TRBV7-2,CASSLVRTAYEQYF,TGTGCCAGCAGCTTAGTCAGGACAGCATACGAGCAGTACTTC
TRBJ2-7,.,.,TRBV27,CASSPLGGYEQYF,TGTGCCAGCAGCCCCCTCGGCGGCTACGAGCAGTACTTC
TRBJ2-7,.,.,TRBV9,CASSRGWGYEQYF,TGTGCCAGCAGCCGGGGATGGGGATACGAGCAGTACTTC
TRBJ2-3,.,.,TRBV5-6,CASSFTGTSTDTQYF,TGTGCCAGCAGCTTTACCGGGACTAGCACAGATACGCAGTATTTT
TRBJ1-2,.,few,TRBV4-1,CASSQGLDGYTF,TGCGCCAGCAGCCAAGGTCTGGACGGCTACACCTTC
TRBJ1-6,.,.,TRBV5-1,CASRIDTANNSPLHF,TGCGCCAGCAGGATCGACACGGCGAATAATTCACCCCTCCACTTT
TRBJ1-1,TRBD1,medium-sized,TRBV4-1,CASSRSGGAGNTEAFF,TGCGCCAGCAGCCGTTCAGGGGGCGCTGGGAACACTGAAGCTTTCTTT
TRBJ2-3,TRBD2,.,TRBV2,CASLRGGNTDTQYF,TGTGCCAGCCTCCGGGGGGGAAACACAGATACGCAGTATTTT
TRBJ2-6,TRBD1,.,TRBV7-6,CASSRDPGQGASGANVLTF,TGTGCCAGCAGTCGTGATCCGGGACAGGGGGCTTCTGGGGCCAACGTCCTGACTTTC
TRBJ2-1,.,.,TRBV27,CASSRQGQPSEQFF,TGTGCCAGCAGTAGGCAAGGTCAGCCCAGTGAGCAGTTCTTC
TRBJ1-2,.,.,TRBV29-1,CSAGTDYGYTF,TGCAGCGCCGGGACCGACTATGGCTACACCTTC
TRBJ1-1,TRBD1,.,TRBV19,CASRRDRRGTEAFF,TGTGCCAGTAGACGGGACAGGAGGGGTACTGAAGCTTTCTTT
TRBJ1-1,.,few,TRBV5-5,CASSRRAPNTEAFF,TGTGCCAGCAGCCGCAGGGCACCGAACACTGAAGCTTTCTTT
TRBJ2-7,.,few,TRBV6-1,CASSEVEGLGEQYF,TGTGCCAGCAGTGAGGTCGAGGGCCTGGGCGAGCAGTACTTC
TRBJ2-3,.,.,TRBV5-3,CARSPDRSDTQYF,TGTGCCAGAAGCCCTGACAGGTCAGATACGCAGTATTTT
TRBJ2-2,.,.,TRBV30,CAWSGEAGELFF,TGTGCCTGGAGTGGTGAAGCCGGGGAGCTGTTTTTT
TRBJ1-1,.,.,TRBV14,CASSQLLNRNRHTEAFF,TGTGCCAGCAGCCAACTACTAAACAGGAATCGGCACACTGAAGCTTTCTTT